Included here is one TCR beta chain sequence, with context. Its target antigen remains unknown. Qualities for individual bases were not recorded, and no much larger clone is one base off. Its CDR3 holds 13 amino acids, cysteine through phenylalanine. Only the CDR3 part of the read is kept: 39 bases, read in frame from the first base. Based on the germline V gene (reference sequence), the CDR1 and CDR2 sequences are LNHDA and SQIVND. V lost 2 bases and J lost 17 bases; the stretch between them is 18 bases long. Whole blood was collected in K2EDTA tubes by collaborating institutions according to the institutions' own protocols. For TCRbeta analysis, collaborators shipped samples as frozen whole blood, isolated PBMCs, or DNA extracted from either of those sample types. This specimen comes from a study of blood T cell repertoires in COVID-19 (dated by TCRdb to the early 2020s). Turning to the overall study: The collaborator samples originated in the United States, Italy and Spain and spanned the acute and convalescent phases of COVID-19. The prospective study material was composed of cDNA or gDNA derived from T cells, B-cell-depleted T cells, or PBMCs. The dataset comprised deeply sampled blood TCRbeta repertoires from subjects exposed to, actively infected with, or recovered from COVID-19. The repertoires were released in a freely available public database meant as a resource for research on the immune response to SARS-CoV-2. The samples were drawn from two sources: the first 160 participants of the ongoing ImmuneRACE study, and over 950 subjects contributed by 6 global collaborators. Sample metadata almost always included a de-identified subject ID, COVID-19 status, age in years and sex. Where available, HLA class I and class II types were taken from metadata supplied by the sample provider and were not determined by assay-based typing.

What the authors observed across the whole study: How much clinical and demographic metadata was included differed by source and by participant, and the metadata was provided uncurated.

The immunoSEQ Assay, a bias-controlled multiplex PCR, was used to amplify TCRbeta CDR3 regions from genomic DNA. In the original analysis: Nucleated cell counts per sample were estimated from amplification of reference gene primers within the assay. To quantify the absolute abundance of each unique TCRbeta CDR3 rearrangement, sequence reads were collapsed and filtered. For each sample, productive Simpson clonality was calculated as the square root of Simpson's diversity index across productive rearrangements. TCRdb holds this immuneACCESS table with in-frame rearrangements only. Some clones are missing; in checked studies, unresolved V genes explain under half, and the rest has no known cause. V and J calls plus clone size are reproduced from that table; the DNA served to infer D and trimming. The sample data list about 150,000 clones, and 80% to 85% of these were observed just once. The ten biggest clones cover 11% of the sample.

Sample: peripheral blood. The rearrangement joined TRBV19 to TRBJ1-4; a weak D assignment points to TRBD1 (6 bases agree). The receptor comes from a man in his 70s with active or convalescent COVID-19. Read as DNA, the sequence is TGTGCCAGTAGTATATCGTCCGCAGGGGCCCTCTTTTTT. Translated, this is CASSISSAGALFF.